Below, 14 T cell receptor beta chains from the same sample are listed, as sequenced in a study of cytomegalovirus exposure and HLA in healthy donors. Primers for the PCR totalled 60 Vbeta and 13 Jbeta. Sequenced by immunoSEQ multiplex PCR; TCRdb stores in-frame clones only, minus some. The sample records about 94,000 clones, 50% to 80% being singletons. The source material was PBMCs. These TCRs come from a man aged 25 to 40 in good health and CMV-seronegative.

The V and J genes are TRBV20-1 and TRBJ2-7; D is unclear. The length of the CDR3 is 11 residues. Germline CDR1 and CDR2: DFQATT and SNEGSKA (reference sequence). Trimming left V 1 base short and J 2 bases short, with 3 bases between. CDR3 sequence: CSARAAYEQYF. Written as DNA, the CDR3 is TGCAGTGCTAGAGCGGCCTACGAGCAGTACTTC.

Written as DNA, the CDR3 is TGCGCCAGCAGTCACCCACTTATATACAATGAGCAGTTCTTC. It is translated as CASSHPLIYNEQFF. The J gene is TRBJ2-1, the V gene TRBV23-1, with D hard to call. TRBV23-1 is annotated as an ORF whose role is uncertain. This CDR3 is 14 amino acids long. V gave up 3 bases and J gave up 4 bases, with 10 bases separating them.

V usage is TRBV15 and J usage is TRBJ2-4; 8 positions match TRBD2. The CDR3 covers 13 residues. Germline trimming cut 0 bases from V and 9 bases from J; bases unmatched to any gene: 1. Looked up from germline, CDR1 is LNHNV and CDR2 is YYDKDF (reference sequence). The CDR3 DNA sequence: TGTGCCACCAGCAGAGAGGGACTAGGCATTCAGTACTTC. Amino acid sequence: CATSREGLGIQYF.

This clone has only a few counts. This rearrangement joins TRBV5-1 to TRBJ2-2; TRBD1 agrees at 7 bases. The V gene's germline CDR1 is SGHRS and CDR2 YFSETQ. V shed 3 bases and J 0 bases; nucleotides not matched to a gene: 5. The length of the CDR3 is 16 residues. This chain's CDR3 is CASSSTGTANTGELFF. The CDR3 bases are TGCGCCAGCAGCTCAACCGGGACAGCGAACACCGGGGAGCTGTTTTTT.

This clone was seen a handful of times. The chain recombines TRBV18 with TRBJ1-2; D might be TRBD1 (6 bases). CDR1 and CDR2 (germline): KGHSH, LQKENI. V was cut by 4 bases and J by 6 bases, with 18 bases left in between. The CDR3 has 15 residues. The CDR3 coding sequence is TGTGCCAGCTCACGCATGGACCTTACAGGGCATGGCTACACCTTC. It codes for CASSRMDLTGHGYTF.

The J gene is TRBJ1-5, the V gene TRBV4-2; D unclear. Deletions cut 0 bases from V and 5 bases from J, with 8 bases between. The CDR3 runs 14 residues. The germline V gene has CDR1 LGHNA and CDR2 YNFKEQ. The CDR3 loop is CASSQDSRHQPQHF. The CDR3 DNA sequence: TGTGCCAGCAGCCAAGACTCGCGGCATCAGCCCCAGCATTTT.

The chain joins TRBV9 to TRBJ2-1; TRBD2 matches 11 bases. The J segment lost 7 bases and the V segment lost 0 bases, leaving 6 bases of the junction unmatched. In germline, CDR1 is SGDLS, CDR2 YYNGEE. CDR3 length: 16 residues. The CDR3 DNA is TGTGCCAGCAGCGTAGCCGCGAGGACTAGCGGGAATGAGCAGTTCTTC. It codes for CASSVAARTSGNEQFF.

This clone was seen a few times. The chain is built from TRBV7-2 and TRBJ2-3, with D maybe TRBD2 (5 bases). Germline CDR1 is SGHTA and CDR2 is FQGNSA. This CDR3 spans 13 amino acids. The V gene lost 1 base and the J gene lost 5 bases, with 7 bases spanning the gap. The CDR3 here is CASSLVALDTQYF. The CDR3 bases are TGTGCCAGCAGCTTAGTAGCGTTAGATACGCAGTATTTT.

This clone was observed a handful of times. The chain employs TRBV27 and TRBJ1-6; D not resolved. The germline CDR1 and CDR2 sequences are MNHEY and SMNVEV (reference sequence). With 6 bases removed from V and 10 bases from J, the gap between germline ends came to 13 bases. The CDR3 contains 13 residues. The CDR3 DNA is TGTGCCAGCAGCACTCGTGAATACTCACCCCTCCACTTT. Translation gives CASSTREYSPLHF.

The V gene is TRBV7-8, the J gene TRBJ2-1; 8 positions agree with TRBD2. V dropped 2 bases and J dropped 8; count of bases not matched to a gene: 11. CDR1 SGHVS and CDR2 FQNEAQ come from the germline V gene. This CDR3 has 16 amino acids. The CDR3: CASSLIAGRDSDEQFF. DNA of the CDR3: TGTGCCAGCAGCTTAATAGCGGGACGTGATAGCGATGAGCAGTTCTTC. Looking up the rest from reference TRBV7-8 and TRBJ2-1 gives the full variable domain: GAGVSQSPRYKVAKRGQDVALRCDPISGHVSLFWYQQALGQGPEFLTYFQNEAQLDKSGLPSDRFFAERPEGSVSTLKIQRTQQEDSAVYLCASSLIAGRDSDEQFFGPGTRLTVL.

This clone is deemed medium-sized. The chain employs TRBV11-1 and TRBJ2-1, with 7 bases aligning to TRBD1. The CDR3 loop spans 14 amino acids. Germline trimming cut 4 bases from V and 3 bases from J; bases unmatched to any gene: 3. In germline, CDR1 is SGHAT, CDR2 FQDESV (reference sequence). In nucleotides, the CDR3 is TGTGCCAGCAGCTCCCGGACAGGCTACAATGAGCAGTTCTTC. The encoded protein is CASSSRTGYNEQFF.

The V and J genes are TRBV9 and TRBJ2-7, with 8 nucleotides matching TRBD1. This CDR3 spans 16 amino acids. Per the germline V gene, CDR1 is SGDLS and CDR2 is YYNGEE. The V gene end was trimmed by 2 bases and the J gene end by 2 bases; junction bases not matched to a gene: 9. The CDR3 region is CASSVVLGQGTYEQYF. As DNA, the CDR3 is TGTGCCAGCAGCGTCGTATTAGGACAGGGTACCTACGAGCAGTACTTC.

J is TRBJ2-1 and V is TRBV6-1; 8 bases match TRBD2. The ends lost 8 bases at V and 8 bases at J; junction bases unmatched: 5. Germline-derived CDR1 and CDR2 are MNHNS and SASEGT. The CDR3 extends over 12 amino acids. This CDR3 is CASGLALHEQFF. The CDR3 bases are TGTGCCAGCGGACTAGCTCTACATGAGCAGTTCTTC.

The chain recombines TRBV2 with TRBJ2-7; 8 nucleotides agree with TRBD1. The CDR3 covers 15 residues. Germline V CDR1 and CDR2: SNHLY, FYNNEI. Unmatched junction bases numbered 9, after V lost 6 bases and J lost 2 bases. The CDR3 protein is CASRGDRGRPYEQYF. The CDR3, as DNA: TGTGCCAGCAGGGGAGACAGGGGAAGACCCTACGAGCAGTACTTC.